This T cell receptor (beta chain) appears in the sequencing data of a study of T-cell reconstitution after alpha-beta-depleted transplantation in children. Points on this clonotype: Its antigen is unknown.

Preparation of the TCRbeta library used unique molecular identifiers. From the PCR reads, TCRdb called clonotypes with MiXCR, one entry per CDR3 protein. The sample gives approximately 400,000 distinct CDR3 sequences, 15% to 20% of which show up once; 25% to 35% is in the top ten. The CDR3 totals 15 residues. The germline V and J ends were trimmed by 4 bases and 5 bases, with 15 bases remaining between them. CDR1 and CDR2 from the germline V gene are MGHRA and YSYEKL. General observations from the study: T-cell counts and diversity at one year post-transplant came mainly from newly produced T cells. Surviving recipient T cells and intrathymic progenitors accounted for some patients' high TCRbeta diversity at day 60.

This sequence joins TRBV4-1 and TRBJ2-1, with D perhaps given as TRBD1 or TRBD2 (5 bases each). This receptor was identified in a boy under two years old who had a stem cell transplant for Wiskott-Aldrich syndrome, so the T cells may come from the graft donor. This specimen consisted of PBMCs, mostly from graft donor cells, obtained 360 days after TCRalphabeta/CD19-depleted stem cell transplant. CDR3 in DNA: TGCGCCAGCAGCCTAGTGCCCCGGGACCACAATGAGCAGTTCTTC. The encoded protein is CASSLVPRDHNEQFF.